This T cell receptor (beta chain) was found in a study of regulatory dendritic cells for organ transplantation (dated by TCRdb to about 2017). For context, the study as a whole: Sorted naive and memory CD4+ and CD8+ T cells had their TCRbeta repertoires sequenced both before and after allostimulation with either regulatory or mature dendritic cells. Findings and caveats that apply to the study as a whole: Repertoires were highly diverse in naive CD4+ and CD8+ T cells, less diverse in memory cells, and most oligoclonal in memory CD8+ cells. Of the resting subsets, memory CD8+ T cells had the largest number of alloreactive TCR clonotypes. Sequencing was done in only a couple of subjects, and the authors reported considerable heterogeneity between individuals in the alloreactive memory CD8+ T cell pool. Expansion of memory CD8+ clones was induced by allostimulation in both subjects, but more limited expansion appeared to be induced by regulatory dendritic cells than by mature dendritic cells.

Trimming removed 2 bases from V and 4 bases from J, leaving 11 bases between the germline ends. The germline V gene provides CDR1 SQVTM and CDR2 ANQGSEA. Its CDR3 holds 13 amino acids, cysteine through phenylalanine. This entry keeps only the CDR3 DNA: 39 bases, framed from base 1. Remarks on this clone: No cognate antigen has been identified for it. No much larger clonotype is one base removed from it; base qualities were not supplied.

A multiplexed two-step PCR with Vbeta-specific forward primers and Jbeta-specific reverse primers was used to amplify the TCRbeta CDR3 regions. Through the immunoSEQ service, the TCRbeta libraries were run on an Illumina instrument for sequencing. In the authors' own workflow: IMGT annotation was used to assign V, D and J genes, and synthetic CDR3 analogues were used to correct the counts for multiplex PCR bias. In the immunoSEQ Analyzer, repertoire clonality was calculated as one minus the normalized Shannon entropy. Whether a clone counted as expanded was decided by Fisher's exact test with Benjamini-Hochberg false discovery rate control and a two-tailed cutoff of P<0.01. Imported from immuneACCESS, the table was reduced by TCRdb to in-frame sequences with V and J called. These copies leave out some clones; in studies compared against another copy, an unresolved V gene accounts for under half, and the cause of the remainder is not known. The D gene and trimming were derived from the DNA, and the V and J assignments and clone size from that table. This sample is represented by about 38,000 clones; around nine tenths of them were singletons. 0.11% of the sample belongs to the ten largest clones.

FACS was used to sort naive T cells as CD45RA+ cells and memory T cells as CD45RO+ CD4+ or CD8+ cells. T cells for TCR sequencing came from two healthy control subjects. Unstimulated sorted T cell subsets served as baseline controls for the mixed lymphocyte reactions. Genomic DNA was extracted with the Qiagen DNeasy Blood & Tissue Kit. This receptor was identified in a human donor in good health. The rearrangement combines TRBV29-1 with TRBJ1-2; tentative D gene TRBD1, with 6 bases matching. The sample comprised naive CD8+ T cells from blood. In light of the paper, this sample's cell subset or site label describes: CD45RA+ naive T cells. The DNA sequence is given as TGCAGCGTTGAACAGGGGAAGAGCTATGGCTACACCTTC. This yields the protein CSVEQGKSYGYTF.